This TCR beta chain was recovered during a study of CD8 T cells in Susac syndrome. This CDR3 has 14 residues. The germline V and J ends were trimmed by 0 bases and 1 base, with 6 bases remaining between them. Per the germline V gene, CDR1 is LGHNA and CDR2 is YSLEER. Random-hexamer reverse transcription was applied to roughly 0.5 to 1 ug RNA. The authors amplified TCR beta CDR3 across 54 Vbeta and 13 Jbeta using immunoSEQ multiplex PCR. TCRdb analysed the immunoSEQ multiplex PCR reads with MiXCR anew, one entry per CDR3 protein. The sample has hundreds of thousands of distinct CDR3 sequences; roughly 90% are singletons. Study observations and caveats: It was acknowledged in the study that the number of individuals who were included in its TCR sequencing and HLA analysis was relatively small.

Sequencing targeted TCR beta in blood CD8+ and CD4+ T cells. The authors negatively isolated CD8+ and CD4+ T cells and FACS-enriched TEMRA cells. This clonotype was observed a few times. Its target is unknown. The J gene is TRBJ1-1, the V gene TRBV4-3, with D unresolved. The sequencing sample was made of CD8+ T cells from PBMCs. The sequence was obtained from a human donor with multiple sclerosis. The CDR3 spells CASSQDSRNTEAFF. The CDR3 coding sequence is TGCGCCAGCAGCCAAGATTCCAGGAACACTGAAGCTTTCTTT.